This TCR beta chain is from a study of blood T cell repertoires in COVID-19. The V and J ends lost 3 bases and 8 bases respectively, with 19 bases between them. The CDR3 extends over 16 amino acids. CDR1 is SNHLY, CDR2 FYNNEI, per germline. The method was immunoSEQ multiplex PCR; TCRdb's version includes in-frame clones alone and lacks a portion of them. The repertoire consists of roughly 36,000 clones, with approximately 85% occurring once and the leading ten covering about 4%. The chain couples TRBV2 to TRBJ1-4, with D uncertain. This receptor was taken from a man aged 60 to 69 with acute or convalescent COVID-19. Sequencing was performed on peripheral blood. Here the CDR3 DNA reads TGTGCCAGCAGTGATTGGGCGTCTGTCGAGCGGGAAAAACTGTTTTTT. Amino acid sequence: CASSDWASVEREKLFF.